The clone carrying this T cell receptor (beta chain) has a handful of counts. Amplified regions were TCR beta CDR3 sequences from RNA transcripts. HTBI primers drove first-round RT-PCR of the TCR CDR3. Via MiXCR, TCRdb re-called the multiplex PCR reads, giving one row per CDR3 protein. Of roughly 420,000 distinct CDR3 sequences listed, approximately 14% are singletons. CDR3 length: 14 residues. The V and J ends lost 5 bases and 8 bases, in that order; junction bases with no gene match: 7. The germline V gene has CDR1 LNHDA and CDR2 SQIVND (reference sequence). Newly diagnosed hyperthyroidism patients aged 18 to 65 years had disease lasting under 2 months. This sample was included in a study of T cells in Graves' hyperthyroidism and ophthalmopathy.

This receptor was taken from a woman aged 18-29 years with Graves' hyperthyroidism. The rearrangement joins TRBV19 to TRBJ1-4, with 8 bases identical to TRBD1. The sample taken for sequencing was blood. CDR3 bases: TGTGCCAGTAGTCCGGACAGGGTGAGGGAAAAACTGTTTTTT. As protein: CASSPDRVREKLFF.